This TCR beta chain was retrieved from a study of cytomegalovirus exposure and HLA in healthy donors. Use of 60 Vbeta and 13 Jbeta primers characterized the PCR. Libraries were prepared by immunoSEQ multiplex PCR; TCRdb keeps only in-frame clonotypes and omits some of them. The sample has about 110,000 clones; 76% are singletons. About this clone itself: Its specificity is unknown. Additional DNA sequences in this sample encode the identical CDR3.

The donors were healthy bone marrow donors. Germline V CDR1 and CDR2: SGHRS, YFSETQ. V lost 0 bases, J lost 8 bases, and 14 bases lay in between. This CDR3 has 14 amino acids. Study observations and caveats: Earlier results showed most TCR beta V segments being productive about 87% or about 30% of the time. In a later analysis, at a false discovery rate of 0.05, 15,000 to 20,000 TCR beta sequences were associated with HLA alleles.

This clonotype was obtained from a man aged 25 to 40 in good health and CMV-seropositive. This chain links TRBV5-1 with TRBJ1-2; maybe TRBD1 (6 bases). Material: PBMCs. CDR3 in DNA: TGCGCCAGCAGCTTGGGAGACAGGCGAGACGGCTACACCTTC. Translating it yields CASSLGDRRDGYTF.